Given below is one T cell receptor (beta chain) in context. Its antigen is still unknown. This record belongs to a study of cytotoxic CD8 clonotypes in ibrutinib-treated CLL. The wider study: For this cohort, patients were about a dozen relapsed/refractory and approximately 14 treatment-naive, while 17 were IGHV unmutated. Complete response was seen in 2 patients and partial in some 24; about twelve progressed and some 14 stayed remitted after a median around 68 months. Study-level findings and limits: Private clonotypes, not public ones, expanded at ibrutinib response.

CDR1 and CDR2 (germline): SQVTM, ANQGSEA. J was trimmed by 4 bases and V by 7 bases; bases with no gene match: 9. This CDR3 comprises 14 residues. A 1 in 200,000 to 1 in 1 million T cell depth was the sequencing target. Sequencing was performed with immunoSEQ multiplex PCR; in TCRdb, only in-frame clones are kept and a portion is missing. The table includes about 140,000 clones, over 75% detected once. The material sequenced was PBMCs, taken after 36 months of ibrutinib treatment. The chain employs TRBV29-1 and TRBJ1-5, with 8 bases fitting TRBD1. The TCR originated in a human donor with chronic lymphocytic leukemia. CDR3 in amino acids: CSASWDRSNQPQHF. DNA of the CDR3: TGCAGCGCAAGCTGGGACAGGAGTAATCAGCCCCAGCATTTT.